This T cell receptor beta chain was captured in a study of cytomegalovirus exposure and HLA in healthy donors (dated by TCRdb to about 2017). About the investigation overall: In an earlier analysis of several hundred of the donors, 276 Gb of sequence data and 90 million to 130 million unique TCR beta sequences from roughly 190 million T cells were reported. An early release that covered roughly 600 HLA-typed donors contained around 300 gigabases of sequencing data and tens of millions of unique TCR sequences. The genetic ancestry cluster associated with self-reported Caucasian donors included about 84% of the 398 genotyped donors. The study aimed to test whether cataloging public T cell receptors could reveal signatures of past pathogen exposure. Using immunosequencing, the study profiled T cell repertoires from about 650 subjects and related those repertoires to cytomegalovirus serostatus. Besides the first cohort of around 700 subjects, a separate validation cohort made up of 120 different subjects was used. High-throughput TCR immunosequencing, statistical association of individual TCRs with disease status, and machine learning were combined to predict cytomegalovirus infection status. A later analysis re-analyzed previously published TCR beta repertoires from 500 to 700 donors and added high-resolution HLA genotyping to study TCR occurrence patterns. Rather than drawing on any new phenotypic data, the later analysis identified candidate immune exposures from TCR beta sequences and the way those sequences occurred across donors. An earlier analysis of roughly 580 of the donors used high-throughput TCR beta sequencing to judge whether each TCR beta V gene segment behaved as functional or pseudogenic. Donor age, sex, ethnicity and CMV serostatus were compiled together with the repertoire data. Genome-wide SNP genotypes for about 65% of the 666 donors were used in a later genetic analysis, which treated that subset as a discovery cohort. Every discovery cohort repertoire had been produced on one sequencing platform. HLA typing included class I and class II loci at four-digit resolution. Typing coverage differed by locus: A, B, C, DRB1 and DQB1 were typed in roughly 620-640 donors, DQA1 in 500 to 550, DPA1 in some 570, and DPB1 in just under 480. A handful of DR-DQ haplotypes were handled as single units for association and clustering because linkage in the cohort was strong. Among 300 to 500 genotyped donors of the cohort, an average of around 220,000 unique TCR beta nucleotide sequences was sequenced per donor, of which approximately 18% were non-productive. Findings and caveats that apply to the study as a whole: Immune exposure information for the cohort was limited to CMV serostatus. The classifier was reported to diagnose cytomegalovirus status with high specificity and sensitivity in both the original and validation cohorts. This cohort had only TCR beta chains sequenced, and the lack of alpha or paired-chain data limited which features could be detected. The study listed 150 to 200 TCR beta chains as associated with cytomegalovirus. Because counts were too low, seventeen rarely observed V segments, including chromosome 9 orphons, were left out of the earlier analysis of some 600 of the donors. When HLA alleles, especially DR and DQ, strongly co-occurred, attributing TCR associations to individual alleles was difficult. In vitro tests confirmed that a few of the cytomegalovirus-associated TCR beta chains recognize cytomegalovirus antigens. Linkage disequilibrium might explain the correlated functional status among segregating V segments, but an unknown experimental factor could not be excluded. In a later analysis, most CMV-associated TCR beta chains were found to appear HLA-restricted, with HLA associations seemingly driven largely by CMV exposure. An association between a missense DCLRE1C variant and V-gene and J-gene trimming of TCR beta chains was found in a later genetic analysis and replicated in an independent cohort. A further reported finding was that TCR beta sequences accurately predicted the HLA-A and HLA-B alleles for most subjects in the first cohort. A later analysis found that HLA-associated TCR beta chains were more clonally expanded and had lower generation probabilities than equally common non-associated chains. The 87-base-pair reads could not distinguish some IMGT-functional V segments, including TRBV6-2 and TRBV6-3, so those segments were excluded. A cluster of highly shared sequence variants was judged likely to represent a technical artifact of the sequencing pipeline. Presence/absence analyses assumed roughly uniform sequencing depth across donors, an assumption that may not hold. In a later analysis, 16,951 TCR beta sequences were associated with specific HLA alleles at a false discovery rate of 0.05. According to a later analysis, TCR association rates differed among HLA loci, with DRB1 alleles showing the most associated TCRs and HLA-C alleles showing the fewest. According to the authors, the approach could potentially be generalized to other disease states and immunological phenotypes. Across donors, most TCR sequences were observed very rarely, whereas some public TCRs were present in many individuals. According to a later analysis, parvovirus B19, influenza, CMV and Epstein-Barr virus appeared linked to several top co-occurrence clusters. Compared with the roughly 710-donor mean, donors in an Asian-associated ancestry cluster had fewer N-insertions in productive TCRs, according to a later genetic analysis. Because some donors lacked HLA typing at each locus, the association tests relied only on the typed subset. In an earlier analysis of fewer than 700 of the donors, most TCR beta V segments appeared in productive rearrangements about 87% or about 30% of the time, broadly matching IMGT annotations.

Comment on this clone: This clone's antigen is unknown. No qualities accompany the bases; no much larger clone lies one base away.

The cohort was made up of 650 to 700 healthy bone marrow donors. Cohort members were all nominally healthy when sampled, although unrecorded immune exposures were likely present. The donor tested CMV seropositive, placing the donor among the 290 or so seropositive members of the cohort. A peripheral blood sample was collected from each donor, and TCR beta sequencing was performed on peripheral blood mononuclear cells. Genomic DNA was extracted from the blood cell samples with the Qiagen DNeasy Blood Extraction Kit. Reading the germline V gene (reference sequence) gives CDR1 SEHNR and CDR2 FQNEAQ. From the cysteine up to the phenylalanine, the CDR3 has a length of 16 residues. Only the CDR3 part of the read is kept: 48 bases, read in frame from the first base. V gives up 3 bases and J gives up 5 bases, and the segment between their germline ends measures 19 bases. Library prep was done by the immunoSEQ multiplex PCR assay. For the multiplex PCR, a mixture combining 60 forward primers for TCR Vbeta segments and 13 reverse primers for TCR Jbeta segments was used. A multiplex PCR assay on genomic DNA amplified the CDR3 region of rearranged TCR beta genes. The amplified TCR beta libraries were sequenced on the Illumina HiSeq System as 87-base-pair reads. Regarding the original processing steps: A later analysis counted 65 million to 90 million unique TCR beta chains across the 670 or so repertoires, and 9 million to 14 million of these chains were shared by at least two donors. Raw reads were error-corrected and collapsed into unique sequences by a nearest-neighbor algorithm in which closely related sequences were merged to remove PCR and sequencing errors. Alignment of CDR3 sequences to IMGT reference sequences was used to assign V, D and J gene segments. For a sequence to be retained, a match of at least six nucleotides was required to both a V gene segment and a J gene segment. A rearrangement counted as productive if the CDR3 had no stop codons and remained in frame with V and J, and every other rearrangement counted as non-productive. Following IMGT convention, CDR3 was defined as the stretch from the second conserved V-encoded cysteine to the conserved J-encoded phenylalanine. The earlier analysis of approximately 590 of the donors excluded any sequence lacking an unambiguous match to a single V gene segment. In an earlier analysis of roughly 500 of the donors, V segments were called functional above 56.7% productive rearrangements and were called segregating when the between-donor standard deviation exceeded 5%. A statistical classification framework was built to diagnose cytomegalovirus status from the catalog of TCR beta chain sequences. In a later analysis, V and J genes were assigned by comparing TCR nucleotide sequences against IMGT/GENE-DB human TR gene sequences. Using the TCRdist pipeline, a later analysis assigned CDR3 sequences along with most-parsimonious VDJ recombination scenarios. In a later analysis, every TCR beta chain was defined by the combination of its CDR3 amino acid sequence and its V-gene family, and reads without a unique V-gene family were dropped. To address suspected cross-contamination and a sequencing artifact, a later analysis removed around 600 highly shared, low-generation-probability nucleotide sequences. In a later analysis, a clonal expansion index for each public chain was calculated from normalized within-repertoire ranks of inferred template counts. A later analysis computed generation probabilities with a VDJ recombination model fitted to out-of-frame rearrangements, and checked the results against IGoR. In a later analysis, TCR-TCR, TCR-HLA and TCR-CMV co-occurrence was scored with hypergeometric tests, and a repertoire-size bias correction was applied to TCR pairs. False discovery rates were estimated in a later analysis by permuting HLA or CMV assignments 20 times. In a later analysis, co-occurring TCRs were grouped using DBSCAN, with TCRdist sequence similarity added in when clustering inside HLA-allele-positive subsets. For co-occurrence clustering, repertoires with fewer than 30,000 or more than 120,000 public chains were excluded, along with four or five repertoires with anomalous nucleotide sharing. Here the immuneACCESS table is served through TCRdb, limited to in-frame sequences with V and J called. Missing clones are a known gap in these copies; in checked studies unresolved V genes cover under half, and the rest lacks a known reason. V, J and clone size reflect that table, while D and trimming were determined from the DNA. A total of approximately 190,000 clones appear in this sample, more than 70% of them only once. The top ten constitute under 2% of the sample.

The sample was PBMCs. This sequence was found in a man aged 35 to 55 in good health and CMV-seropositive. This receptor chain uses TRBV7-9 and TRBJ2-5, and perhaps TRBD2 as D gene, on 7 matching bases. CDR3 region: CASSFFGNGGRETQYF. In nucleotides, the sequence is TGTGCCAGCAGCTTCTTCGGGAACGGGGGGCGGGAGACCCAGTACTTC.